The following is a T cell receptor (beta chain) sequence with its context. The data originate from a study of human T cells and chemical hapten exposure. Time point denoted: patch test 2, 6 weeks after DPC sensitization. The treatment denotes: therapeutic diphenylcyclopropenone sensitization with weekly scalp DPC. TCRdb re-derived calls from the RACE reads in MiXCR, one entry per CDR3 protein. The data show roughly 140,000 distinct CDR3 sequences, approximately 12% seen once. The sequences come from whole blood, collected in connection with sensitization to the hapten diphenylcyclopropenone (DPC). The sequence was collected from a woman aged 45 to 65 with alopecia areata. Some clones in this sample may be carry-over from other donors' samples.

In nucleotides, the CDR3 is TGTGCCAGCACGGCCATGGGCAATCAGCCCCAGCATTTT. It is translated as CASTAMGNQPQHF. V and J are TRBV2 and TRBJ1-5; no firm D call. The CDR3 length is 13 residues. CDR1 and CDR2 from the germline V gene are SNHLY and FYNNEI. Trimming left V 7 bases short and J 2 bases short, with 9 bases between.